This TCR beta chain was captured by sequencing in a study of glioma-infiltrating T cells after dendritic cell vaccination. Time point noted: after dendritic cell vaccination, including at tumor progression/relapse. Germline trimming cut 5 bases from V and 6 bases from J; bases unmatched to any gene: 9. Germline CDR1 reads SGHVS; CDR2 reads FNYEAQ. The length of the CDR3 is 14 residues. Assay: immunoSEQ multiplex PCR; the TCRdb copy retains only in-frame clones and omits some. The table shows approximately 110,000 clones, with 85% to 90% occurring only once. The genes are TRBV7-6 and TRBJ1-1, with 7 bases aligning to TRBD1. The material was blood, obtained after dendritic cell vaccination. This TCR came from a human donor with glioblastoma. DNA of the CDR3: TGTGCCAGCAGCCCTACGACAGGGAGTGCTGAAGCTTTCTTT. This gives the protein CASSPTTGSAEAFF.